A single sample gave rise to the 29 T cell receptor beta chains below, sequenced in a study of cytomegalovirus exposure and HLA in healthy donors. The PCR contained 60 Vbeta and 13 Jbeta primers. This table comes from immunoSEQ multiplex PCR, and its TCRdb copy is limited to in-frame clones, with some not included. The data hold 85,000 to 130,000 clones, with just over 70% observed a single time. Input material: PBMCs. These receptor sequences come from a boy aged 5 to 17 in good health and CMV-seronegative.

The chain uses TRBV4-1 and TRBJ2-1, with TRBD1 matching over 7 bases. Germline CDR1 reads MGHRA; CDR2 reads YSYEKL. CDR3 length: 15 amino acids. V trimming: 3 bases; J trimming: 4 bases; junction bases outside the gene matches: 6. The CDR3, as DNA: TGCGCCAGCAGCCACCGGGACAGTGGGTACAATGAGCAGTTCTTC. This translates into CASSHRDSGYNEQFF.

The chain links TRBV5-4 to TRBJ2-5; 12 bases fit TRBD2. V lost 5 bases to trimming and J lost 5 bases; unmatched junction nucleotides: 7. This CDR3 region has 15 residues. Germline CDR1 reads SGHNT; CDR2 reads YYREEE (reference sequence). Here the CDR3 DNA reads TGTGCCAGCAGTTCTAGCGGGGGGGCCGGGGAGACCCAGTACTTC. It encodes CASSSSGGAGETQYF.

V usage is TRBV5-5 and J usage is TRBJ1-2; D is possibly TRBD1 (6 bases). Trimming stripped 0 bases from V and 7 bases from J, with 13 bases between. Germline CDR1 reads SGHKS; CDR2 reads YYEKEE (reference sequence). The CDR3 consists of 14 residues. CDR3 protein: CASSLEQGLGGYTF. CDR3 nucleotides: TGTGCCAGCAGCTTGGAGCAGGGGCTGGGTGGCTACACCTTC.

The J gene is TRBJ2-5, the V gene TRBV25-1; TRBD2 is a possible D gene (5 bases). V was pared by 3 bases and J by 11 bases, with 22 bases between. Germline CDR1 and CDR2: MGHDK and SYGVNS. CDR3 length: 15 residues. The CDR3 DNA follows: TGTGCCAGCAGTGATAAGACATCTGATGTATGGGAGCAGTACTTC. Protein: CASSDKTSDVWEQYF.

The CDR3 DNA sequence: TGCAGCGCACAGCGGCACTCCTACAATGAGCAGTTCTTC. Translation: CSAQRHSYNEQFF. The chain couples TRBV29-1 to TRBJ2-1; D may be TRBD2 (5 bases). V was shortened by 7 bases and J by 0 bases, with 10 bases between the two germline ends. This CDR3 spans 13 amino acids. CDR1 and CDR2 from the germline V gene are SQVTM and ANQGSEA.

The rearrangement links TRBV6-7 to TRBJ1-1; 7 positions match TRBD1. TRBV6-7 counts as an open reading frame of uncertain function. This CDR3 is 14 amino acids long. V shed 4 bases and J 1 base; nucleotides not matched to a gene: 3. The CDR3 protein is CASSWTGGNTEAFF. DNA of the CDR3: TGTGCCAGCAGTTGGACAGGCGGGAACACTGAAGCTTTCTTT.

The chain recombines TRBV28 with TRBJ2-7, with D perhaps TRBD1 (5 bases). V gave up 6 bases and J gave up 3 bases, with 12 bases separating them. This CDR3 has 13 amino acids. The germline V gene encodes CDR1 MDHEN and CDR2 SYDVKM. The DNA for the CDR3 is TGTGCCAGCAGCCACAGGACCCACTACGAGCAGTACTTC. As protein: CASSHRTHYEQYF.

The rearrangement links TRBV7-6 to TRBJ2-7, with 9 bases lining up with TRBD2. The CDR3 covers 16 residues. Germline V gene data show CDR1 as SGHVS and CDR2 as FNYEAQ. V lost 4 bases and J lost 4; bases outside the gene matches: 11. The chain's CDR3 is CASSSRVAGDIYEQYF. CDR3 in DNA: TGTGCCAGCAGCTCCCGGGTAGCGGGAGATATATACGAGCAGTACTTC.

The J gene is TRBJ2-7, the V gene TRBV28; TRBD1 is a possible D gene (5 bases). The V and J ends lost 3 bases and 0 bases respectively, with 18 bases between them. This CDR3 has 17 residues. The V gene's germline CDR1 is MDHEN and CDR2 SYDVKM. The DNA of the CDR3 is TGTGCCAGCAGTTTCTCCCCCTTGGGGCTGAGCTCCTACGAGCAGTACTTC. Amino acid sequence: CASSFSPLGLSSYEQYF. Based on the CDR3 plus reference TRBV28 and TRBJ2-7, the full variable domain is DVKVTQSSRYLVKRTGEKVFLECVQDMDHENMFWYRQDPGLGLRLIYFSYDVKMKEKGDIPEGYSVSREKKERFSLILESASTNQTSMYLCASSFSPLGLSSYEQYFGPGTRLTVT.

V usage is TRBV5-6 and J usage is TRBJ2-4, with 12 bases identical to TRBD1. CDR1 and CDR2 from the germline V gene are SGHDT and YYEEEE. V trimming: 4 bases; J trimming: 4 bases; junction bases outside the gene matches: 6. This CDR3 contains 16 residues. CDR3 region: CASSKRDRGPKNIQYF. CDR3 sequence (DNA): TGTGCCAGCAGCAAACGGGACAGGGGGCCTAAAAACATTCAGTACTTC.

The chain couples TRBV29-1 to TRBJ2-3, with a possible D match to TRBD1 (5 bases). Germline CDR1 SQVTM, CDR2 ANQGSEA. This CDR3 is 16 amino acids long. V shed 5 bases and J shed 3 bases, with 21 bases lying between them. The DNA for the CDR3 is TGCAGCGTTAATCACGAGATACAGGTTTTGACAGATACGCAGTATTTT. This encodes CSVNHEIQVLTDTQYF.

This chain uses TRBV29-1 with TRBJ2-5, with D possibly TRBD2 on 6 matching bases. The better agreement between TRBJ2-7 and the DNA end casts doubt on the J call. Germline CDR1 reads SQVTM; CDR2 reads ANQGSEA. This CDR3 is 13 amino acids long. The CDR3 loop is CSVMTGDSYEQYF. CDR3 DNA sequence: TGCAGCGTGATGACGGGGGACTCCTACGAGCAGTACTTC.

This chain uses TRBV30 with TRBJ2-1, with D unclear. Germline values: CDR1 GTSNPN, CDR2 SVGIG (reference sequence). Between the trimmed V and J ends, which lost 0 bases and 0 bases, there was a span of 6 bases. The CDR3 is 14 residues long. This CDR3 is CAWSVGASYNEQFF. The CDR3 DNA reads as TGTGCCTGGAGTGTAGGAGCCTCCTACAATGAGCAGTTCTTC.

Only a few counts were recorded for this clone. This chain joins TRBV7-3 and TRBJ2-1; TRBD2 matches 11 bases. Unmatched junction bases numbered 8, after V lost 2 bases and J lost 8 bases. The germline CDR1 and CDR2 sequences are SGHTA and FQGTGA. The CDR3 is made up of 16 amino acids. The CDR3 loop is CASSLGFTSGRHEQFF. The DNA for the CDR3 is TGTGCCAGCAGCTTAGGGTTTACTAGCGGGAGACATGAGCAGTTCTTC.

J is TRBJ1-2 and V is TRBV9, with 7 bases that match TRBD1. CDR3 length: 13 amino acids. Germline V CDR1 and CDR2: SGDLS, YYNGEE. J was trimmed by 8 bases and V by 0 bases; bases with no gene match: 4. The CDR3 region is CASSVGGGRGYTF. DNA of the CDR3: TGTGCCAGCAGCGTAGGAGGGGGCAGGGGCTACACCTTC.

This chain uses TRBV7-6 with TRBJ1-1; D perhaps matches TRBD1 (5 bases). The CDR3 has 14 amino acids. Looked up from germline, CDR1 is SGHVS and CDR2 is FNYEAQ. Trimming left V 1 base short and J 0 bases short, with 6 bases between. CDR3 residues: CASSLGRVNTEAFF. Written as DNA, the CDR3 is TGTGCCAGCAGCTTAGGCAGGGTGAACACTGAAGCTTTCTTT.

The genes are TRBV14 and TRBJ2-1, with 8 bases that match TRBD2. Germline-derived CDR1 and CDR2 are SGHDN and FVKESK. This CDR3 contains 15 residues. Trimming cost V 5 bases and J 7 bases; bases outside gene matches: 10. CDR3 in DNA: TGTGCCAGCAGCTTACAAGCGGGGGTTTTGAATGAGCAGTTCTTC. Its protein is CASSLQAGVLNEQFF.

This clone was recorded a few times. The V call is TRBV5-6, the J call TRBJ1-2, with 7 bases fitting TRBD1. Germline trimming cut 4 bases from V and 4 bases from J; bases unmatched to any gene: 10. Germline V lookup: CDR1 SGHDT, CDR2 YYEEEE. CDR3 size: 15 residues. The CDR3 DNA reads TGTGCCAGCAGCATAACCGGGACAGTCACCTATGGCTACACCTTC. This encodes CASSITGTVTYGYTF.

The V and J genes are TRBV6-1 and TRBJ1-5; TRBD1 agrees at 8 bases. In germline, CDR1 is MNHNS, CDR2 SASEGT. V trimming: 1 base; J trimming: 4 bases; junction bases outside the gene matches: 6. CDR3 size: 16 residues. CDR3 region: CASSEDPGGYNQPQHF. Written as DNA, the CDR3 is TGTGCCAGCAGTGAAGACCCAGGGGGCTATAATCAGCCCCAGCATTTT.

The V and J genes are TRBV30 and TRBJ1-2, with 8 bases matching TRBD1. This CDR3 has 15 residues. J gave up 8 bases and V 2 bases, and 13 bases lay outside the gene matches. Germline V gives CDR1 GTSNPN, CDR2 SVGIG (reference sequence). The CDR3 DNA sequence: TGTGCCTGGAGTAGGGTCAGGGGGCCTCGAAGCGGCTACACCTTC. Translated: CAWSRVRGPRSGYTF.

The CDR3 here is CAWSVISGTEAFF. CDR3 nucleotides: TGTGCCTGGAGTGTAATTTCGGGAACTGAAGCTTTCTTT. This rearrangement joins TRBV30 to TRBJ1-1; no clear D gene. Germline V gives CDR1 GTSNPN, CDR2 SVGIG (reference sequence). Between the trimmed V and J ends, which lost 0 bases and 5 bases, there was a span of 10 bases. The CDR3 runs 13 residues.

The chain uses TRBV5-1 and TRBJ1-6; 8 nucleotides agree with TRBD1. The CDR3 is 16 residues long. J was trimmed by 7 bases and V by 3 bases; bases with no gene match: 9. Germline assignment: CDR1 SGHRS and CDR2 YFSETQ. Here the CDR3 DNA reads TGCGCCAGCAGCTGGTTGGGTCAGGGGGCCAATTCACCCCTCCACTTT. Translated, it gives CASSWLGQGANSPLHF.

This clone has more than one count but fewer than ten. This chain links TRBV19 with TRBJ1-1, with D unclear. V lost 1 base and J 4 bases, leaving 10 bases between the germline ends. This CDR3 region has 14 residues. CDR1 is LNHDA and CDR2 is SQIVND in the germline V gene (reference sequence). CDR3 coding DNA: TGTGCCAGTAGTATAGGCCCCCGGGGCACTGAAGCTTTCTTT. Translating gives CASSIGPRGTEAFF.

The chain recombines TRBV5-1 with TRBJ2-7, with D tentatively TRBD2 (6 bases). Trimming removed 4 bases from V and 2 bases from J, with 16 bases in between. Germline V gene sequence: CDR1 SGHRS, CDR2 YFSETQ. The CDR3 length is 15 residues. The CDR3 bases are TGCGCCAGCAGCCGAACTCCCGGGGAGGCCTACGAGCAGTACTTC. This codes for CASSRTPGEAYEQYF.

This rearrangement joins TRBV5-6 to TRBJ1-5; maybe TRBD1 (5 bases). Germline CDR1 SGHDT, CDR2 YYEEEE. This CDR3 has 14 residues. Trimming took off 1 base at V and 4 bases at J, with 9 bases between the two ends. The CDR3 reads CASSLLTANQPQHF. The CDR3 DNA sequence: TGTGCCAGCAGCTTGCTGACAGCAAATCAGCCCCAGCATTTT.

The V and J genes are TRBV7-9 and TRBJ2-5; D might be TRBD2 (7 bases). Trimming stripped 1 base from V and 1 base from J, with 10 bases between. The CDR3 is 15 amino acids. Germline lookup yields CDR1 SEHNR and CDR2 FQNEAQ (reference sequence). The CDR3, as DNA: TGTGCCAGCAGCTTAGTTAGGGGGGGCCAAGAGACCCAGTACTTC. It is translated as CASSLVRGGQETQYF.

This sequence joins TRBV5-1 and TRBJ2-3; TRBD1 aligns across 10 bases. V dropped 0 bases and J dropped 4; count of bases not matched to a gene: 2. The germline V gene encodes CDR1 SGHRS and CDR2 YFSETQ. The CDR3 is 15 amino acids. The CDR3 is CASSLGQGAADTQYF. The DNA for the CDR3 is TGCGCCAGCAGCTTGGGACAGGGGGCGGCAGATACGCAGTATTTT.

The chain carries TRBV7-2 and TRBJ2-3; TRBD2 agrees at 9 bases. The CDR3 has 16 residues. Per germline, CDR1 SGHTA and CDR2 FQGNSA. The V gene end was trimmed by 6 bases and the J gene end by 2 bases; junction bases not matched to a gene: 9. CDR3 protein: CASRFGLALLTDTQYF. For the CDR3, the DNA is TGTGCCAGCAGGTTCGGACTAGCGTTACTCACAGATACGCAGTATTTT. Filled out from reference TRBV7-2 and TRBJ2-3, the complete variable domain reads GAGVSQSPSNKVTEKGKDVELRCDPISGHTALYWYRQSLGQGLEFLIYFQGNSAPDKSGLPSDRFSAERTGGSVSTLTIQRTQQEDSAVYLCASRFGLALLTDTQYFGPGTRLTVL.

Here the CDR3 reads CASSWSRTDTQYF. CDR3 bases: TGTGCCAGCAGTTGGTCGAGAACAGATACGCAGTATTTT. The chain is built from TRBV27 and TRBJ2-3; D unclear. V gave up 4 bases and J gave up 3 bases, with 8 bases separating them. The CDR3 has 13 amino acids. CDR1 is MNHEY, CDR2 SMNVEV, per germline (reference sequence).